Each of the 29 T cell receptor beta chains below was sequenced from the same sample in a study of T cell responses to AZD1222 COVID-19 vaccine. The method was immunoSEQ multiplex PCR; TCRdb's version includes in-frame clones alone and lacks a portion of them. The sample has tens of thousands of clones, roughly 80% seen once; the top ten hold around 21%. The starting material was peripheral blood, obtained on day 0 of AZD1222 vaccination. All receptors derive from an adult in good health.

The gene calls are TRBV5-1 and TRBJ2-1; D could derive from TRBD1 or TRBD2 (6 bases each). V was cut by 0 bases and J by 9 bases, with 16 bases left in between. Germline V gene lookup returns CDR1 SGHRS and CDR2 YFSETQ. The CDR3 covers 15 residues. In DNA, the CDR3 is TGCGCCAGCAGCTTGGAGGGAGTGGGGGGCGGTGAGCAGTTCTTC. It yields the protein CASSLEGVGGGEQFF.

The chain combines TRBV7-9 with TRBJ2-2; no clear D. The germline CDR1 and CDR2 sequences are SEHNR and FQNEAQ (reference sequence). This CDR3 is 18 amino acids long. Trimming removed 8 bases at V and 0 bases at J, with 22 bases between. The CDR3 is CASYNSLSNRANTGELFF. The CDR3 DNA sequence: TGTGCCAGCTATAATAGCTTGTCGAACAGAGCGAACACCGGGGAGCTGTTTTTT.

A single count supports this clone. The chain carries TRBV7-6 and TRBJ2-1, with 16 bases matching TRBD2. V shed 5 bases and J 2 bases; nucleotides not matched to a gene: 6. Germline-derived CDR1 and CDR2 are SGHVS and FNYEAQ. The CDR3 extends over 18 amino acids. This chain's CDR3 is CASSLGLAGGPAYNEQFF. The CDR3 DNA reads TGTGCCAGCAGCCTGGGACTAGCGGGAGGGCCGGCCTACAATGAGCAGTTCTTC.

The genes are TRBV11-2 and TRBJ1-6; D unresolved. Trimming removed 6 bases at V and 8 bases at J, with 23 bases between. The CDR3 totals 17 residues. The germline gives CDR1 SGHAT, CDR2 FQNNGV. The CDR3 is CASRLRRASVAYSPLHF. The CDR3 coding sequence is TGTGCCAGCAGACTTAGACGGGCCTCGGTGGCCTATTCACCCCTCCACTTT.

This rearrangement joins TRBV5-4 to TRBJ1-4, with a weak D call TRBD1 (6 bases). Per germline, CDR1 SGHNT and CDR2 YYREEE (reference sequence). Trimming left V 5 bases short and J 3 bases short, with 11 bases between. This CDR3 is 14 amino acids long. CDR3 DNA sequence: TGTGCCAGCAGTATCGGGACATCTAATGAAAAACTGTTTTTT. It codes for CASSIGTSNEKLFF.

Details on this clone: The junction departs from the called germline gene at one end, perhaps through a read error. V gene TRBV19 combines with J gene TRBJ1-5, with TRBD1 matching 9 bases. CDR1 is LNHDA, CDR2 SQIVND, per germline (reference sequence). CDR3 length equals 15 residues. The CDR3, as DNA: TGCGAAGCCGGGACAGGGAATTTCAGCAATCAGCCCCAGCATTTT. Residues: CEAGTGNFSNQPQHF.

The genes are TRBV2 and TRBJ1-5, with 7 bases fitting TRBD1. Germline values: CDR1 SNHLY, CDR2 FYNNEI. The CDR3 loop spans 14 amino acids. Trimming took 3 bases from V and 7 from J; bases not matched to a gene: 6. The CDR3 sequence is CASSDTGEGQPQHF. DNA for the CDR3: TGTGCCAGCAGTGATACAGGGGAGGGCCAGCCCCAGCATTTT.

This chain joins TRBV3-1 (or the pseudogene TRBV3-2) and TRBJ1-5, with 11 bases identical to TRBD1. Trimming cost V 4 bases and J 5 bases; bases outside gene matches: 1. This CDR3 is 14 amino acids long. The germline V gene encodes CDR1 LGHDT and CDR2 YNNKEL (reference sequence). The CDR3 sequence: CASSRTGGDQPQHF. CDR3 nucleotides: TGTGCCAGCAGCCGGACAGGGGGCGATCAGCCCCAGCATTTT.

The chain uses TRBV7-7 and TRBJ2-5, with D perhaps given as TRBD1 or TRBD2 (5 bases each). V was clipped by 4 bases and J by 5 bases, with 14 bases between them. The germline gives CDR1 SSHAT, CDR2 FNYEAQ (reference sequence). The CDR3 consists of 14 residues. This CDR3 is CASSYRPEGETQYF. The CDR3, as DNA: TGTGCCAGCAGCTACCGGCCCGAGGGGGAGACCCAGTACTTC.

The CDR3 loop is CASSITGELFF. For the CDR3, the DNA is TGTGCCAGCAGTATCACCGGGGAGCTGTTTTTT. This chain uses TRBV2 with TRBJ2-2, with D unclear. Per the germline V gene, CDR1 is SNHLY and CDR2 is FYNNEI. Trimming took off 5 bases at V and 4 bases at J, with 2 bases between the two ends. This CDR3 region has 11 residues.

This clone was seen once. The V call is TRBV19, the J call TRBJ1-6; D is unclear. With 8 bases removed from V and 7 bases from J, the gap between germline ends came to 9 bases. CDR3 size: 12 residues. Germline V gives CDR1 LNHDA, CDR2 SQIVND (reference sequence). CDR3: CASGVTNSPLHF. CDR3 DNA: TGTGCCAGTGGAGTTACGAATTCACCCCTCCACTTT.

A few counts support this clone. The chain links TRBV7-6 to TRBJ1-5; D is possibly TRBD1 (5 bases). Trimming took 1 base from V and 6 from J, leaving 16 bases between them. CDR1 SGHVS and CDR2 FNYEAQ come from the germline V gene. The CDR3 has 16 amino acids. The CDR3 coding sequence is TGTGCCAGCAGCTTAGGGAGTGCAGGGCTGGGTCAGCCCCAGCATTTT. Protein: CASSLGSAGLGQPQHF.

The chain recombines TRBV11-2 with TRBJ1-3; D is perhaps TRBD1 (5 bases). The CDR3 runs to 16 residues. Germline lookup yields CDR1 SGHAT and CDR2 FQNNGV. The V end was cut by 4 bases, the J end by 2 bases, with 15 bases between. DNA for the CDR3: TGTGCCAGCAGCTCCCCGTTGGGGGGTGCTGGAAACACCATATATTTT. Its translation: CASSSPLGGAGNTIYF.

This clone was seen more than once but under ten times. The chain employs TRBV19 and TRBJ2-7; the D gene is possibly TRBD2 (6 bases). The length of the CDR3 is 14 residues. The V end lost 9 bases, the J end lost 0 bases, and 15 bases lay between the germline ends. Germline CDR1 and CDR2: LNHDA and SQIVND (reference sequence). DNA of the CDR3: TGTGCCAGCAACCGGGACTTAAACTCCTACGAGCAGTACTTC. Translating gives CASNRDLNSYEQYF.

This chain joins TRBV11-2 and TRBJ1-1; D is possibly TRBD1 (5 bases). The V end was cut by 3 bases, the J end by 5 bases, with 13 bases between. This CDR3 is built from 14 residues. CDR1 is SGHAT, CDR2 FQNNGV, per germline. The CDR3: CASSFTQGRTEAFF. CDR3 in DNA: TGTGCCAGCAGCTTCACTCAGGGAAGGACTGAAGCTTTCTTT.

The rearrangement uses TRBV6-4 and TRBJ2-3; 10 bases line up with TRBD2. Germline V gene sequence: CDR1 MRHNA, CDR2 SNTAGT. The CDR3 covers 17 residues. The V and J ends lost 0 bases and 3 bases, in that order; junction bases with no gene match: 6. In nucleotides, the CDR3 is TGTGCCAGCAGTGACTCGACGCTAGCGGGAGCAACAGATACGCAGTATTTT. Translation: CASSDSTLAGATDTQYF.

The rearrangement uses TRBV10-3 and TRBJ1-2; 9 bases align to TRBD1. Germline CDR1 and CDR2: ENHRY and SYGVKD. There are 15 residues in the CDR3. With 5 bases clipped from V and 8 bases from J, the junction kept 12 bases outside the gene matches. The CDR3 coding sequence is TGTGCCATCAGTCCGGGACAGGGACTCACCACCGGCTACACCTTC. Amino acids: CAISPGQGLTTGYTF.

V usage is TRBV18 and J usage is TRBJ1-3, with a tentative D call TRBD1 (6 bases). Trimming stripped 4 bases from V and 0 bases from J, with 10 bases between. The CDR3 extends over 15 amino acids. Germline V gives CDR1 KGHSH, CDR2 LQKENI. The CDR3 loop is CASSRQANSGNTIYF. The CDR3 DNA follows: TGTGCCAGCTCACGACAGGCAAACTCTGGAAACACCATATATTTT.

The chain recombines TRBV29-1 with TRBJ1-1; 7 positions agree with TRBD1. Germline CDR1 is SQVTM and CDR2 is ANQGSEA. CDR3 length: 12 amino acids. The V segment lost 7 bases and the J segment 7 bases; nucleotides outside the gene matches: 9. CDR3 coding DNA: TGCAGCGCCGGGACAGAGCTACTTGAAGCTTTCTTT. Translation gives CSAGTELLEAFF.

DNA for the CDR3: TGTGCCAGCAGTTTGAAGAGGGTAGCGGGAAGCACAGATACGCAGTATTTT. Translated: CASSLKRVAGSTDTQYF. The chain has TRBV27 and TRBJ2-3; 8 bases fit TRBD2. The CDR3 loop spans 17 amino acids. CDR1 and CDR2 (germline): MNHEY, SMNVEV (reference sequence). The ends lost 3 bases at V and 0 bases at J; junction bases unmatched: 8.

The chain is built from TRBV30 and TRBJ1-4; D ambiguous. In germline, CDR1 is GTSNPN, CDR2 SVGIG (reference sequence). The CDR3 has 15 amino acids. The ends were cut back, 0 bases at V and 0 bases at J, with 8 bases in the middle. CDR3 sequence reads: CAWSVGRTTNEKLFF. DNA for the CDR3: TGTGCCTGGAGTGTAGGGAGGACAACTAATGAAAAACTGTTTTTT.

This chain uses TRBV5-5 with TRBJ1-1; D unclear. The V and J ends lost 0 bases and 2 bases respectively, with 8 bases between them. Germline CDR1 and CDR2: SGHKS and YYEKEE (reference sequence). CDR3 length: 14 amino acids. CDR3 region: CASSLAGQNTEAFF. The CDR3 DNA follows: TGTGCCAGCAGCTTGGCCGGCCAAAACACTGAAGCTTTCTTT.

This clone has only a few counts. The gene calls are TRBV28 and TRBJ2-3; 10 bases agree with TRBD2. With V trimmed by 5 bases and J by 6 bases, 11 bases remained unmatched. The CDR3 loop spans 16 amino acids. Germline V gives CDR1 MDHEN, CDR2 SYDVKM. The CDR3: CASSIAGGELRDTQYF. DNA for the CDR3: TGTGCCAGCAGTATAGCGGGAGGTGAACTACGCGATACGCAGTATTTT.

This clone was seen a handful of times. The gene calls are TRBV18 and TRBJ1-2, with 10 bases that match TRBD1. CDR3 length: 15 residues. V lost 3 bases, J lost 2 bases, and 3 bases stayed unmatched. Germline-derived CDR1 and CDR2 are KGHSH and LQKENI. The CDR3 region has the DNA TGTGCCAGCTCACCCGGGACAGGGGCCAACTATGGCTACACCTTC. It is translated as CASSPGTGANYGYTF.

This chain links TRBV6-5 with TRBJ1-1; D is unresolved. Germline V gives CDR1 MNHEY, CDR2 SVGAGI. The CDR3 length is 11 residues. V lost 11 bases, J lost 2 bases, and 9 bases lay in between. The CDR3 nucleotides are TGTGCCCCTCCGGGAAACACTGAAGCTTTCTTT. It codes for CAPPGNTEAFF.

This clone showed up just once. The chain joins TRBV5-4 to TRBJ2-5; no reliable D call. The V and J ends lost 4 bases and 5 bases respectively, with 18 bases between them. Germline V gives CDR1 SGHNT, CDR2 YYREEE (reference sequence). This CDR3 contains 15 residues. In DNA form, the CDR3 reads TGTGCCAGCAGCCCCCGTCGAGCCCAGGCGGAGACCCAGTACTTC. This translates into CASSPRRAQAETQYF.

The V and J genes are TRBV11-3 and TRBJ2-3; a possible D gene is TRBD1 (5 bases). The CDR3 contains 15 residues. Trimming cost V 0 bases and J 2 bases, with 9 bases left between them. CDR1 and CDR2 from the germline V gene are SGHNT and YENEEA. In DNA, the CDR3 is TGTGCCAGCAGCTTAGAGGGCAGGGACACAGATACGCAGTATTTT. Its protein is CASSLEGRDTDTQYF.

The chain's CDR3 is CASIGTVAYEQYF. The DNA of the CDR3 is TGTGCCAGCATCGGGACAGTGGCCTACGAGCAGTACTTC. The genes are TRBV7-9 and TRBJ2-7, with TRBD1 matching over 7 bases. After removal of 7 bases from V and 2 bases from J, the junction contained 5 bases not matched to a gene. Germline values: CDR1 SEHNR, CDR2 FQNEAQ (reference sequence). The CDR3 loop spans 13 amino acids.

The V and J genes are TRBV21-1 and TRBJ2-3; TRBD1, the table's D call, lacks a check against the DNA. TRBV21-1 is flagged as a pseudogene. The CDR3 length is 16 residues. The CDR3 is CASSKVSAGVTDTQYF. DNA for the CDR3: TGTGCCAGCAGCAAAGTATCGGCAGGGGTCACAGATACGCAGTATTTT.